The clone carrying this T cell receptor (beta chain) has more than one count but fewer than ten. What it binds is unknown. These data belong to a study of T cell repertoires in cytomegalovirus infection. Looking at the study overall: CMV infection together with matching HLA type was indicated by public TCR beta signatures. The study, taken as a whole, reports: Dominating the ex vivo response were TCR beta clonotypes that were CMV-specific and HLA-C-restricted. There were carriers of CMV plus the relevant HLA, and cumulative public TCR beta family frequency identified them.

TCRdb analysed the reads with MiXCR anew, one entry per CDR3 protein. The sample lists around 170,000 distinct CDR3 sequences; 17% were seen once. The specimen sequenced was CD8+ T cells from PBMCs. The source of this sequence is a human donor in good health (CMV status not recorded). Some clones in this sample may be carry-over from other donors' samples.

This chain's CDR3 is CGGGQAYNEQFF. CDR3 in DNA: TGTGGAGGGGGACAAGCCTACAATGAGCAGTTCTTC. The chain recombines TRBV7-9 with TRBJ2-1, with a tentative D call TRBD1 (6 bases). The CDR3 is made up of 12 amino acids. Germline-derived CDR1 and CDR2 are SEHNR and FQNEAQ (reference sequence).